This T cell receptor (beta chain) derives from a study of a mutant IDH1 vaccine in newly diagnosed glioma. Study summary: It was radiotherapy, temozolomide, or both that patients received previously, with most receiving both.

Time point noted: week 11, during vaccination. Vaccine doses each comprised 300 ug of mutant IDH1 20-mer peptide, with topical imiquimod. General study findings and limits: Vaccine-induced responses were seen in more than 90% of patients, spanning several MHC alleles.

Data came from immunoSEQ multiplex PCR; TCRdb stores just in-frame clones and leaves some out. The table records under 150,000 clones, about nine tenths of them present only once. As concerns this clone: The antigen is unknown.

This specimen was PBMCs, taken from a glioma patient whose treatment included an IDH1 peptide vaccine. This TCR derives from a woman in her forties or fifties with glioma.

This CDR3 is CASSQYNYNEQFF. In DNA, the CDR3 is TGCGCCAGCAGCCAATACAACTACAATGAGCAGTTCTTC. This chain connects TRBV4-1 to TRBJ2-1; no clear D gene. Trimming cost V 2 bases and J 3 bases, with 5 bases left between them. This CDR3 contains 13 residues. The germline CDR1 and CDR2 sequences are MGHRA and YSYEKL.